This T cell receptor beta chain came from a study of siplizumab effects on memory and regulatory T cells. As for this clone: Its cognate antigen is unknown.

There are 16 residues in the CDR3. Germline lookup yields CDR1 KGHSH and CDR2 LQKENI. V gave up 6 bases and J gave up 4 bases; unmatched junction bases: 8. Assays captured 85,000 to 100,000 TCR templates per sample. Produced via immunoSEQ multiplex PCR; TCRdb's table is partial and in-frame only. The data contain around 100,000 clones, 85% to 95% of them singletons. Broader study findings: Alloreactive sequences traceable to unstimulated CD4+ memory cells declined significantly under siplizumab. With siplizumab, Treg-derived clones averaged roughly 70% of mappable alloreactive CD4+ clones, versus approximately 29% in controls. Solely a minor proportion of alloreactive clones could be assigned to unstimulated subsets.

The sequencing input was non-Treg CD4+ T cells sorted from blood. V gene TRBV18 combines with J gene TRBJ2-3; TRBD1 matches 12 bases. The TCR was taken from a human donor in good health. CDR3 residues: CASSSSGTGGPDTQYF. The CDR3 coding sequence is TGTGCCAGCTCGTCATCCGGGACAGGGGGCCCAGATACGCAGTATTTT.